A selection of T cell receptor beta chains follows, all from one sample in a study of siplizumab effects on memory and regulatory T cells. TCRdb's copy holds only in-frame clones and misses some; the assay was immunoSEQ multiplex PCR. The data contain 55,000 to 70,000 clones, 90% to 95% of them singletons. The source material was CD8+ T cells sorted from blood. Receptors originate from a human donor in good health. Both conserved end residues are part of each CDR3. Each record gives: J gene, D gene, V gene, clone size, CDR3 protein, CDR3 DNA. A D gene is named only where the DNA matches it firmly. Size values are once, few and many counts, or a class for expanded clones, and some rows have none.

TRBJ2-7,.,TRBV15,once,CATSRVAGGSYEQYF,TGTGCCACCAGCAGAGTTGCCGGGGGATCCTACGAGCAGTACTTC
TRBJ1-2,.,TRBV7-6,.,CASSLGAGDYGYTF,TGTGCCAGCAGCTTAGGAGCGGGAGACTATGGCTACACCTTC
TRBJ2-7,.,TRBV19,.,CASSIVGSYEQYF,TGTGCCAGTAGTATTGTCGGGTCCTACGAGCAGTACTTC
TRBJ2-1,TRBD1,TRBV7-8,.,CASSPLGTGFLDEQFF,TGTGCCAGCAGCCCTCTCGGGACAGGCTTTCTGGATGAGCAGTTCTTC
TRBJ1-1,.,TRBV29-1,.,CSVEPGVNTEAFF,TGCAGCGTTGAACCAGGGGTGAACACTGAAGCTTTCTTT
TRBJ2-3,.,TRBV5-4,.,CASEAGFGTDTQYF,TGTGCCTCAGAGGCGGGGTTCGGCACAGATACGCAGTATTTT
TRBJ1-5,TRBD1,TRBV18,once,CASSPPGQGADQPQHF,TGTGCCAGCTCGCCTCCCGGACAGGGGGCTGATCAGCCCCAGCATTTT
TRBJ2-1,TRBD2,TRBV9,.,CASSVGLAGGNEQFF,TGTGCCAGCAGCGTAGGTCTAGCGGGAGGCAATGAGCAGTTCTTC
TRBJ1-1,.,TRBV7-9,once,CASSSSDRNTEAFF,TGTGCCAGCAGCTCTTCGGACCGGAACACTGAAGCTTTCTTT
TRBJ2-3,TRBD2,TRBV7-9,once,CASSLRRAGLAGVTDTQYF,TGTGCCAGCAGCTTAAGGAGGGCAGGACTAGCGGGGGTCACAGATACGCAGTATTTT
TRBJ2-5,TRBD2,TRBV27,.,CASSSLAGVETQYF,TGTGCCAGCTCATCGCTAGCGGGTGTTGAGACCCAGTACTTC
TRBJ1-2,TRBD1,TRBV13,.,CASSLGSDRGGGYTF,TGTGCCAGCAGCTTAGGCTCGGACAGGGGAGGTGGCTACACCTTC
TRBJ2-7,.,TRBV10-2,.,CASKIQDSYEQYF,TGCGCCAGCAAGATTCAGGACTCCTACGAGCAGTACTTC
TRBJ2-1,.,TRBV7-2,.,CASSLKSRDEQFF,TGTGCCAGCAGCTTAAAGAGCAGGGATGAGCAGTTCTTC
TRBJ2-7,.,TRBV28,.,CASSLGTLSYEQYF,TGTGCCAGCAGTTTAGGGACCTTATCCTACGAGCAGTACTTC
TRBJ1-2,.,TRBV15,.,CATSRDSGGINYGYTF,TGTGCCACCAGCAGAGACTCAGGCGGGATTAACTATGGCTACACCTTC
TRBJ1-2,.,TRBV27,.,CASSLGGGLLGYGYTF,TGTGCCAGCAGTTTGGGGGGGGGATTATTAGGCTATGGCTACACCTTC
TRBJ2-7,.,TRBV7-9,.,CASSVPKAGSYEQYF,TGTGCCAGCAGCGTACCAAAAGCAGGGAGTTACGAGCAGTACTTC
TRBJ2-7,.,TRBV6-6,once,CASSYTVSGREQYF,TGTGCCAGCAGTTATACCGTCTCGGGTAGAGAGCAGTACTTC
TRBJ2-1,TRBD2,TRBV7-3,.,CASSPAGGSSYNEQFF,TGTGCCAGCAGCCCTGCGGGCGGGAGCTCCTACAATGAGCAGTTCTTC
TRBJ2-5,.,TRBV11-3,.,CASSSRDYQETQYF,TGTGCCAGCAGCTCCCGGGACTACCAAGAGACCCAGTACTTC
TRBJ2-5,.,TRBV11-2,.,CASSLAWVEETQYF,TGTGCCAGCAGCTTAGCTTGGGTGGAAGAGACCCAGTACTTC
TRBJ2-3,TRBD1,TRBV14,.,CASSKTTGHTLDTQYF,TGTGCCAGCAGCAAAACGACAGGGCACACGCTTGATACGCAGTATTTT
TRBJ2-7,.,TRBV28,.,CASSLRQVPYEQYF,TGTGCCAGCAGTTTAAGACAGGTCCCCTACGAGCAGTACTTC
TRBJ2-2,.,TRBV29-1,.,CSVGGTNTGELFF,TGCAGCGTTGGGGGTACGAACACCGGGGAGCTGTTTTTT